This entry is about one TCR beta chain. Methods used by the authors: Reference gene primers were amplified, and this amplification served to estimate nucleated cell counts. TCRdb's copy holds only in-frame clones and misses some; the assay was immunoSEQ multiplex PCR. That table gives V, J and clone size, and the DNA gave D and trimming. The sample has about 60,000 clones; approximately 80% are singletons. This record belongs to a study of blood T cell repertoires in COVID-19. Study-wide context: Samples representing acute and convalescent COVID-19 were sourced from the United States, Italy and Spain. PBMCs, B-cell-depleted T cells, or T cells were the source of the cDNA or gDNA that made up the material.

Germline CDR1 SGHRS, CDR2 YFSETQ. The CDR3 covers 14 residues. V shed 4 bases and J shed 8 bases, with 19 bases lying between them. Patients from Seattle were sampled longitudinally, starting during active infection. Material: peripheral blood. The chain joins TRBV5-1 to TRBJ2-7; maybe TRBD2 (5 bases). The sequence derives from a man aged 25-40 years with COVID-19, enrolled during active disease. The CDR3 loop is CASSPILGRTQQYF. CDR3 bases: TGCGCCAGCAGCCCGATACTAGGAAGGACCCAGCAGTACTTC.